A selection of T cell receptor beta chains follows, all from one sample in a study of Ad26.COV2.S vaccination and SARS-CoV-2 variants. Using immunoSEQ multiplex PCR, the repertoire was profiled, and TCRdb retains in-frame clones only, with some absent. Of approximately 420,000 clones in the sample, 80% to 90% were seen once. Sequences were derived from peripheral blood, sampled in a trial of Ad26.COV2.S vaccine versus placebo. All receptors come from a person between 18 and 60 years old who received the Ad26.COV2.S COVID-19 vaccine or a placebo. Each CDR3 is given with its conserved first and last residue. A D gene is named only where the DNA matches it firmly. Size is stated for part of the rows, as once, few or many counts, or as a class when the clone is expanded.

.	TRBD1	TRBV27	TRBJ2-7	TGTGCCAGCAGTTTAGGACAGGGAGCCTACGAGCAGTACTTC	CASSLGQGAYEQYF
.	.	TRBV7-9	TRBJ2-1	TGTGCCAGCAGCCGGGGGTCGTTTAATGAGCAGTTCTTC	CASSRGSFNEQFF
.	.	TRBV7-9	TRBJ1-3	TGCGCCAGCAGCTTAGGTGGGAATGGAAACACCATATATTTT	CASSLGGNGNTIYF
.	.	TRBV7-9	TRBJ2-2	TGTGCCAGCAGCTTAGTAGGGGCCGGGGAGCTGTTTTTT	CASSLVGAGELFF
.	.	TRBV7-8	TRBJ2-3	TGTGCCAGCAGCTCCGCCAGAAAGGGGGGTCGGGGCACAGATACGCAGTATTTT	CASSSARKGGRGTDTQYF
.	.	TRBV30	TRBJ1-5	TGTGCCTGGTCTGGCGGTGGTAGTCAGCCCCAGCATTTT	CAWSGGGSQPQHF
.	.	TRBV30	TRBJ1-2	TGTGCCTGGAGTTGGGGGGGCCATGGCTACACCTTC	CAWSWGGHGYTF
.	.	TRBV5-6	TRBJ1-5	TGTGCCAGCAGCTTGTACAACAATCAGCCCCAGCATTTT	CASSLYNNQPQHF
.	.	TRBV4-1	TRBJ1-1	TGCGCCAGCAGCTCCCGGGATAGGGGGATCACTGAAGCTTTCTTT	CASSSRDRGITEAFF
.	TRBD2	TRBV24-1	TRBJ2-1	TGTGCCACCAGTGATCCCGCTAGCGGGGGGGCCAATGAGCAGTTCTTC	CATSDPASGGANEQFF
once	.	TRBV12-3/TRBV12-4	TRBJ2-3	TGTGCCAGCAGTTTACGGGGCACAGATACGCAGTATTTT	CASSLRGTDTQYF
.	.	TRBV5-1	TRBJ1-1	TGCGCCAGCAGCTTGGCTGAGGTGAACGGAGCTTTCTTT	CASSLAEVNGAFF
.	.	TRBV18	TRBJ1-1	TGTGCCAGCTCATCAGCGTTGGGACTTCTGAACACTGAAGCTTTCTTT	CASSSALGLLNTEAFF
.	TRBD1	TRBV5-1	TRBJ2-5	TGCGCCAGCAGCTTCGGGACAGGGGGCCAAGAGACCCAGTACTTC	CASSFGTGGQETQYF
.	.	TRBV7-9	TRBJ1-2	TGTGCCAGCAGCCCCGGGGGGAAGGTGGACCCTGGCTACACCTTC	CASSPGGKVDPGYTF
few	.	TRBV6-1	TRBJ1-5	TGTGCCAGCAGTGAGGAGAGGCCCCAGCATTTT	CASSEERPQHF
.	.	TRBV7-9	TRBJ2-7	TGTGCCAGCAGCTTCCCCCCGGGACGGCCACCCCCGTACGAGCAGTACTTC	CASSFPPGRPPPYEQYF
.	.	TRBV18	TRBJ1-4	TGTGCCAGCTCACCGTTGAGTTCCACTAATGAAAAACTGTTTTTT	CASSPLSSTNEKLFF
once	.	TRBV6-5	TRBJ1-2	TGTGCCAGCATGGGGGACGGCGGCACCTATGGCTACACCTTC	CASMGDGGTYGYTF
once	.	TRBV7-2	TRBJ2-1	TGTGCCAGCAGCTCACTCCGGCCACAGGGATCAAATGAGCAGTTCTTC	CASSSLRPQGSNEQFF
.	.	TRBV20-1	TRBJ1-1	TGCAGTGCTCCCGGGACAGAAGCTTTCTTT	CSAPGTEAFF
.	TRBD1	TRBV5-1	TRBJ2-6	TGCGCCAGCAGCTTGCAGGGGGCGCCCGGGGCCAACGTCCTGACTTTC	CASSLQGAPGANVLTF
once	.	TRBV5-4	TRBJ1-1	TGTGCCAGCAGCTTGGAGGGTGTGAACACTGAAGCTTTCTTT	CASSLEGVNTEAFF
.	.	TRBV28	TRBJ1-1	TGTGCCAGCATCCCGTTAGTCGGTGAAGCTTTCTTT	CASIPLVGEAFF
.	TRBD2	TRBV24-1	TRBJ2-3	TGTGCCACCAGTGATCAAGGACTAGCGGGCCTCACAGATACGCAGTATTTT	CATSDQGLAGLTDTQYF
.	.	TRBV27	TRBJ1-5	TGTGCCAGCAGTTTAAGGGAGAATCAGCCCCAGCATTTT	CASSLRENQPQHF
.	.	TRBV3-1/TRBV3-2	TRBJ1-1	TGTGCCAGCAGCCCCAAACTCTCGAACACTGAAGCTTTCTTT	CASSPKLSNTEAFF
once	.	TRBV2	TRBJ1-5	TGTGCCCGATCGCCGCGGACGGAGAGCAATCAGCCCCAGCATTTT	CARSPRTESNQPQHF
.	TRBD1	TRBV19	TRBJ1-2	TGTGCCAGTAGTAAACAGGGGGAGAACCTCTATGGCTACACCTTC	CASSKQGENLYGYTF
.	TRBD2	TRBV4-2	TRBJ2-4	TGTGCCAGCAGCCAAGCTGGAAGCGGGGGGCGAGCCAAAAACATTCAGTACTTC	CASSQAGSGGRAKNIQYF
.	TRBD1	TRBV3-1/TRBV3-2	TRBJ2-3	TGTGCCAGCAGCCAAGTATGGAGGACAGGAGAAAGGGGTACGCAGTATTTT	CASSQVWRTGERGTQYF
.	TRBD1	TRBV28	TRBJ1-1	TGTGCCAGCAGCGGGGACAGGTCCCTAAACACTGAAGCTTTCTTT	CASSGDRSLNTEAFF
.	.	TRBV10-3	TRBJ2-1	TGTGCCATCAGCCCGGGGGGCCAAGGCTCCTACAATGAGCAGTTCTTC	CAISPGGQGSYNEQFF
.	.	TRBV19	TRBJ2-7	TGTGCCAGTAGTCTACTTCCCGGGATAGGACCTTCCGAGCAGTACTTC	CASSLLPGIGPSEQYF
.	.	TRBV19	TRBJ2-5	TGTGCCAGTAGGGCGGACAAGGACGGGGAGACCCAGTACTTC	CASRADKDGETQYF
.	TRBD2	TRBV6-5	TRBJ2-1	TGTGCCAGCAGTTATGGGCGGGGGATTAACAATGAGCAGTTCTTC	CASSYGRGINNEQFF
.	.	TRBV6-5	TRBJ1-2	TGTGCCAGCAGTTCGAGTAGGGCTTACTACACCTTC	CASSSSRAYYTF
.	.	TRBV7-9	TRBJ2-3	TGTGCCAGCAGCTTAGGAGGCGACTTCTTAAATAGCACAGATACGCAGTATTTT	CASSLGGDFLNSTDTQYF
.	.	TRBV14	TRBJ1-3	TGTGCCAGCAGCCTACAAGCCATCGCGGGGCGGTATGCTAGAAACACCATATATTTT	CASSLQAIAGRYARNTIYF
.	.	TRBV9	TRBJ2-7	TGTGCCAGCAGCGCCACCGGGACATTCTACGAGCAGTACTTC	CASSATGTFYEQYF
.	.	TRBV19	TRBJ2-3	TGTGCCAGCTCACCCTCTTCGGCCACAGATACGCAGTATTTT	CASSPSSATDTQYF
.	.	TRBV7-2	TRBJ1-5	TGTGCCAGCAGCTTAGAGGGCAGGGGTCAGCCCCAGCATTTT	CASSLEGRGQPQHF
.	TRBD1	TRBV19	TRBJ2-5	TGTGCCAGTAGTCCCAGGGGGCAAGATCACCAAGAGACCCAGTACTTC	CASSPRGQDHQETQYF
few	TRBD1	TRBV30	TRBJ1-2	TGTGCCTGGAGTCCGGGACAGGGCAACTATGGCTACACCTTC	CAWSPGQGNYGYTF
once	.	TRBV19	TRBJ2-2	TGTGCCAGTAGCCGAGTAGGGCTCCCGAACACCGGGGAGCTGTTTTTT	CASSRVGLPNTGELFF
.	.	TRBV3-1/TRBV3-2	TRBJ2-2	TGTGCCAGCAGCCAAGGGGTCTTGGGGCTCGGGGAGCTGTTTTTT	CASSQGVLGLGELFF
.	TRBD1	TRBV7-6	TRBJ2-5	TGTGCCAGCAGCCCACAGACAGGGTGGGAGACCCAGTACTTC	CASSPQTGWETQYF
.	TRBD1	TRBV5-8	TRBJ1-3	TGTGCCAGCAGCTCGGGACAGGGGCGCTCTGGAAACACCATATATTTT	CASSSGQGRSGNTIYF
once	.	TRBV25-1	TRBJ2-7	TGTGCCAGCAGTTTTAGGGGGGGATCCTACGAGCAGTACTTC	CASSFRGGSYEQYF
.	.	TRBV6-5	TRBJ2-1	TGTGCCAGCAGTTACGAGGCCGAACGCAATGAGCAGTTCTTC	CASSYEAERNEQFF
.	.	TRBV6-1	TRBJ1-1	TGTGCCAGCAGTGAAATCGAGAACACTGAAGCTTTCTTT	CASSEIENTEAFF
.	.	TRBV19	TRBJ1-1	TGTGCCAGTAGTACTACACTGAACACTGAAGCTTTCTTT	CASSTTLNTEAFF
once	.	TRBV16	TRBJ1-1	TGTGCCAGCAGCCAATCGGGACAGAACACTGAAGCTTTCTTT	CASSQSGQNTEAFF
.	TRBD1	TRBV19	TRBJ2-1	TGTGCCAGTAGGGCCAGATCGGACAGGGCAAATGAGCAGTTCTTC	CASRARSDRANEQFF
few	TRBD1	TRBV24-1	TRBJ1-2	TGTGCCACCAGTGATTCCGGACAGGGAGGGATCTATGGCTACACCTTC	CATSDSGQGGIYGYTF
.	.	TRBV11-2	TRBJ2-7	TGTGCCAGCAGCGCCCTACGAGGGGGGGTTGGAGGGTACGAGCAGTACTTC	CASSALRGGVGGYEQYF
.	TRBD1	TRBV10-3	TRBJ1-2	TGTGCCATCAGTGAGCAGGGGGAGAACTATGGCTACACCTTC	CAISEQGENYGYTF
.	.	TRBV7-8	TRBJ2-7	TGTGCCAGCAGCTTAGGGGTCCGCTACGAGCAGTACTTC	CASSLGVRYEQYF